The 4 T cell receptor beta chains listed next were all sequenced from one sample in a study of blood T cell repertoires in COVID-19. Generated by immunoSEQ multiplex PCR, the TCRdb table keeps only in-frame clones and is missing some. The sample lists roughly 200,000 clones; about 80% were seen once. Sequenced: peripheral blood. The receptors come from a man between 65 and 85 years old with active or convalescent COVID-19.

V is TRBV19 and J is TRBJ2-5, with a weak D call TRBD1 (6 bases). CDR3 length: 16 amino acids. V was trimmed by 5 bases and J by 5 bases, leaving 21 bases between them. Germline CDR1 is LNHDA and CDR2 is SQIVND (reference sequence). CDR3 DNA sequence: TGTGCCAGTAGTCCCCGGGGCAGGGGTTTAGGGGAGACCCAGTACTTC. Its translation is CASSPRGRGLGETQYF.

The chain combines TRBV11-2 with TRBJ2-1; possibly TRBD2 for D (6 bases). CDR1 is SGHAT and CDR2 is FQNNGV in the germline V gene. Trimming left V 1 base short and J 4 bases short, with 8 bases between. This CDR3 has 14 amino acids. In DNA, the CDR3 is TGTGCCAGCAGCTTAGCGGGGGTGTACAATGAGCAGTTCTTC. As protein: CASSLAGVYNEQFF.

The chain recombines TRBV10-3 with TRBJ1-1; 9 positions agree with TRBD1. With 10 bases clipped from V and 2 bases from J, the junction kept 8 bases outside the gene matches. The CDR3 has 14 residues. CDR1 is ENHRY, CDR2 SYGVKD, per germline. Written as DNA, the CDR3 is TGTGCCACTCGGGACAGGGATGACAACACTGAAGCTTTCTTT. Protein: CATRDRDDNTEAFF.

The rearrangement links TRBV10-1 to TRBJ2-7, with 11 bases that match TRBD1. Germline CDR1 is WNHNN and CDR2 is SYGVQD (reference sequence). This CDR3 is 14 amino acids long. Germline trimming cut 6 bases from V and 12 bases from J; bases unmatched to any gene: 13. This CDR3 reads CASRGQGAVRVRYF. The CDR3 DNA sequence: TGCGCCAGCAGAGGACAGGGGGCTGTAAGGGTTCGGTACTTC.